Listed here are 20 T cell receptor beta chains from one sample, sequenced in a study of blood T cells in healthy people across ages. Together with a sample-barcoded 5' primer, a J-beta primer mix was included in a second PCR lasting about 6 to 11 cycles. TCRdb re-called the 5' RACE reads through MiXCR, storing one row per CDR3 protein. Of about 580,000 distinct CDR3 sequences listed, roughly 48% are singletons. Sequencing used blood. These receptors came from a man aged 80 or over in good health.

This clonotype was counted at least ten times. The chain carries TRBV6-5 and TRBJ1-2, with 8 bases aligning to TRBD1. Germline CDR1 and CDR2: MNHEY and SVGAGI. The CDR3 is 13 residues long. With V trimmed by 10 bases and J by 5 bases, 9 bases remained unmatched. As DNA, the CDR3 is TGTGCCACATCCGCGGACAGGGTGTATGGCTACACCTTC. Amino acid sequence: CATSADRVYGYTF.

The rearrangement joins TRBV20-1 to TRBJ2-7; a weak D match, TRBD2 (5 bases). The germline gives CDR1 DFQATT, CDR2 SNEGSKA (reference sequence). V was pared by 5 bases and J by 3 bases, with 11 bases between. The CDR3 contains 12 residues. The chain's CDR3 is CSAQLGDYEQYF. CDR3 coding DNA: TGCAGTGCTCAATTGGGAGACTACGAGCAGTACTTC.

This rearrangement joins TRBV5-1 to TRBJ2-3; TRBD2 agrees at 9 bases. Germline V gene data show CDR1 as SGHRS and CDR2 as YFSETQ. Trimming removed 0 bases from V and 5 bases from J; junction bases left unmatched: 7. The length of the CDR3 is 16 residues. CDR3 in amino acids: CASSLVQRGAGDTQYF. As DNA, the CDR3 is TGCGCCAGCAGCTTGGTACAGCGGGGGGCAGGAGATACGCAGTATTTT.

This clonotype occurred many times. The chain uses TRBV29-1 and TRBJ2-5; 7 bases fit TRBD1. The germline CDR1 and CDR2 sequences are SQVTM and ANQGSEA. The CDR3 is made up of 13 amino acids. V lost 4 bases, J lost 2 bases, and 4 bases stayed unmatched. CDR3 bases: TGCAGCGTTGGACAGGGAGTTCAAGAGACCCAGTACTTC. It specifies CSVGQGVQETQYF.

This clonotype was seen many times. The chain couples TRBV6-6 to TRBJ1-5; D remains unclear. CDR1 MNHNY and CDR2 SVGAGI come from the germline V gene (reference sequence). The CDR3 length is 14 residues. Between the trimmed V and J ends, which lost 0 bases and 7 bases, there was a span of 10 bases. The CDR3 is CASSYSWGDQPQHF. The CDR3 nucleotides are TGTGCCAGCAGTTACTCGTGGGGAGACCAGCCCCAGCATTTT.

The chain combines TRBV6-1 with TRBJ2-3; no clear D. V lost 4 bases, J lost 2 bases, and 4 bases lay in between. Germline CDR1 MNHNS, CDR2 SASEGT. The CDR3 loop spans 12 amino acids. The CDR3 nucleotides are TGTGCCAGCAGTGTAAACACAGATACGCAGTATTTT. Protein sequence: CASSVNTDTQYF.

CDR3 loop: CASSQGTSSIQYF. The CDR3 DNA reads TGCGCCAGCAGCCAAGGGACTTCCTCAATTCAGTACTTC. This chain connects TRBV4-3 to TRBJ2-4; tentatively, D is TRBD2 (5 bases). The length of the CDR3 is 13 residues. CDR1 LGHNA and CDR2 YSLEER come from the germline V gene. The V gene lost 1 base and the J gene lost 10 bases, with 11 bases spanning the gap.

About this clonotype: A much larger clone sits a single nucleotide away, making a read error possible. The chain recombines TRBV6-6 with TRBJ2-7; 10 nucleotides match TRBD2. The V and J ends lost 5 bases and 4 bases, in that order; junction bases with no gene match: 5. CDR3 size: 14 residues. The germline gives CDR1 MNHNY, CDR2 SVGAGI (reference sequence). The CDR3 protein is CASSASGSGYEQYF. In DNA form, the CDR3 reads TGTGCCAGCAGTGCTAGCGGGAGTGGGTACGAGCAGTACTTC.

The rearrangement uses TRBV6-2 or TRBV6-3 and TRBJ2-5, with D hard to call. Germline values: CDR1 MNHEY, CDR2 SVGEGT. Trimming cost V 6 bases and J 2 bases, with 13 bases left between them. There are 14 residues in the CDR3. CDR3 protein: CASSEVRTQETQYF. DNA for the CDR3: TGTGCCAGCAGCGAGGTCCGTACGCAAGAGACCCAGTACTTC.

This clonotype was recorded a few times. The J gene is TRBJ2-3, the V gene TRBV10-3, with a weak D call TRBD1 (6 bases). CDR1 is ENHRY, CDR2 SYGVKD, per germline. Trimming removed 1 base at V and 4 bases at J, with 9 bases between. The CDR3 is 14 amino acids. CDR3 bases: TGTGCCATCAGTGAGTGGGGGCAGGCAGATACGCAGTATTTT. Translating it yields CAISEWGQADTQYF.

This clonotype was seen just once. This sequence may be a read error, since a much larger clone differs from it by one base. The chain links TRBV6-6 to TRBJ2-1; tentatively, D is TRBD1 (6 bases). Germline CDR1 and CDR2: MNHNY and SVGAGI (reference sequence). CDR3 length: 13 residues. CDR3 sequence: CASSGGPQNERFF. The CDR3 DNA reads TGTGCCAGCAGTGGGGGCCCACAAAATGAGCGGTTCTTC.

This clonotype has a handful of counts. J is TRBJ2-4 and V is TRBV5-1; D perhaps matches TRBD2 (7 bases). The V gene's germline CDR1 is SGHRS and CDR2 YFSETQ. This CDR3 is built from 17 residues. V was shortened by 4 bases and J by 0 bases, with 17 bases between the two germline ends. The DNA for the CDR3 is TGCGCCAGCAGCCACCCGGCGGGGGACATAGCCAAAAACATTCAGTACTTC. It specifies CASSHPAGDIAKNIQYF.

The genes are TRBV7-3 and TRBJ2-1; TRBD2 matches 11 bases. Trimming cost V 5 bases and J 4 bases; bases outside gene matches: 4. In germline, CDR1 is SGHTA, CDR2 FQGTGA. The CDR3 is made up of 15 amino acids. The CDR3 DNA sequence: TGTGCCAGCAGCGTTAGCGGGGGGGGTTACAATGAGCAGTTCTTC. Its protein is CASSVSGGGYNEQFF.

This clonotype was picked up a small number of times. The chain recombines TRBV25-1 with TRBJ2-1; 8 positions agree with TRBD1. This CDR3 is 16 amino acids long. Germline CDR1 is MGHDK and CDR2 is SYGVNS. The V segment lost 5 bases and the J segment 5 bases; nucleotides outside the gene matches: 11. CDR3: CASSKSRGQVNNEQFF. CDR3 in DNA: TGTGCCAGCAGTAAGTCACGGGGACAGGTCAACAATGAGCAGTTCTTC. Full variable domain (outside the CDR3, taken from reference TRBV25-1 and TRBJ2-1): EADIYQTPRYLVIGTGKKITLECSQTMGHDKMYWYQQDPGMELHLIHYSYGVNSTEKGDLSSESTVSRIRTEHFPLTLESARPSHTSQYLCASSKSRGQVNNEQFFGPGTRLTVL.

The V gene is TRBV28, the J gene TRBJ1-5; TRBD1 is a possible D gene (6 bases). The length of the CDR3 is 14 residues. V was clipped by 6 bases and J by 4 bases, with 13 bases between them. Germline CDR1 MDHEN, CDR2 SYDVKM. The CDR3 is CASSPRGRNQPQHF. DNA of the CDR3: TGTGCCAGCAGCCCCAGGGGCCGAAATCAGCCCCAGCATTTT.

The chain is built from TRBV20-1 and TRBJ2-1, with 8 positions matching TRBD2. The CDR3 runs 13 residues. CDR1 DFQATT and CDR2 SNEGSKA come from the germline V gene (reference sequence). The V segment lost 4 bases and the J segment 6 bases; nucleotides outside the gene matches: 5. The CDR3 DNA reads TGCAGTGCTACGGGGGGGGGCCCCAATGAGCAGTTCTTC. It encodes CSATGGGPNEQFF.

The chain employs TRBV6-5 and TRBJ1-6; 10 bases are a match to TRBD1. The CDR3 is made up of 19 amino acids. The germline V gene encodes CDR1 MNHEY and CDR2 SVGAGI. J lost 1 base, V lost 2 bases, and 8 bases had no gene match. CDR3 sequence (DNA): TGTGCCAGCAGTTACACAGACAGGGGGCGCGATTCCTATAATTCACCCCTCCACTTT. This gives the protein CASSYTDRGRDSYNSPLHF.

This clonotype has only a few counts. A much more abundant neighbour one base away suggests this may be a read error. Here the CDR3 DNA reads TGTGCCAGCAGGGGGGGGCGTATCGCCGATGAGCAGTACTTC. Encoded protein: CASRGGRIADEQYF. The chain joins TRBV28 to TRBJ2-5, with D perhaps matching TRBD2 (7 bases). Germline values: CDR1 MDHEN, CDR2 SYDVKM. With 6 bases removed from V and 11 bases from J, the gap between germline ends came to 22 bases. CDR3 length: 14 amino acids.

This clonotype was recorded a few times. The rearrangement links TRBV4-3 to TRBJ1-5; D not resolved. The CDR3 extends over 14 amino acids. The germline V and J ends were trimmed by 0 bases and 5 bases, with 8 bases remaining between them. The germline V gene has CDR1 LGHNA and CDR2 YSLEER. CDR3 loop: CASSQDQRDQPQHF. The CDR3 coding sequence is TGCGCCAGCAGCCAAGATCAGAGGGATCAGCCCCAGCATTTT.

The rearrangement joins TRBV12-3 or TRBV12-4 to TRBJ2-7, with D possibly being TRBD2 (7 bases). Trimming took off 3 bases at V and 10 bases at J, with 10 bases between the two ends. This CDR3 is built from 11 residues. In DNA form, the CDR3 reads TGTGCCAGCAGTTTCGGGGGGCTCCAGTACTTC. It codes for CASSFGGLQYF.